This TCR beta chain originates from a study of T cells after yellow fever vaccination. TCRdb redid the calling of the 5' RACE reads with MiXCR, one entry per CDR3 protein. The sample holds some 600,000 distinct CDR3 sequences, over 9% seen once. About this clonotype itself: Being one base from a much bigger clone, this may be a read error.

The source was PBMCs, collected on the day of the yellow fever booster vaccination. The TCR comes from a man aged 30-40 years who received the YFV17D yellow fever vaccine.

The CDR3 here is CASSFGLGGGYNEQFF. In DNA form, the CDR3 reads TGTGCCAGCAGCTTTGGGCTCGGGGGTGGCTACAATGAGCAGTTCTTC. J is TRBJ2-1 and V is TRBV11-1; perhaps TRBD2 as D (6 bases). The CDR3 is made up of 16 amino acids. Germline-derived CDR1 and CDR2 are SGHAT and FQDESV (reference sequence). Trimming removed 3 bases from V and 3 bases from J, with 15 bases in between. The whole variable domain, filled in from reference TRBV11-1 and TRBJ2-1, reads EAEVAQSPRYKITEKSQAVAFWCDPISGHATLYWYRQILGQGPELLVQFQDESVVDDSQLPKDRFSAERLKGVDSTLKIQPAELGDSAMYLCASSFGLGGGYNEQFFGPGTRLTVL.